These 18 T cell receptor beta chains came from one sample sequenced in a study of blood T cell repertoires in COVID-19. Generated by immunoSEQ multiplex PCR, the TCRdb table keeps only in-frame clones and is missing some. The sample contains a few hundred thousand clones, 87% of which appear only once. The sample comprised peripheral blood. These receptors originate from a man between 18 and 35 years old with active or convalescent COVID-19.

The DNA of the CDR3 is TGTGCCAGTAGTATATGGAGCCGCCCCTATGGCTACACCTTC. Translating gives CASSIWSRPYGYTF. This sequence joins TRBV19 and TRBJ1-2, with D unclear. The CDR3 length is 14 residues. Germline-derived CDR1 and CDR2 are LNHDA and SQIVND (reference sequence). Trimming shortened V by 2 bases and J by 4 bases, and 11 bases separated the two germline ends.

The V call is TRBV19, the J call TRBJ1-2, with 9 bases identical to TRBD1. The CDR3 is 17 amino acids. With 5 bases clipped from V and 5 bases from J, the junction kept 15 bases outside the gene matches. CDR1 and CDR2 (germline): LNHDA, SQIVND (reference sequence). The CDR3 here is CASSGNLGQGRVYGYTF. CDR3 sequence (DNA): TGTGCCAGTAGTGGCAACCTCGGACAGGGGAGGGTTTATGGCTACACCTTC.

The CDR3 coding sequence is TGTGCCAGCAGTGTAAGCGGGGCCACAGATACGCAGTATTTT. Protein product: CASSVSGATDTQYF. The chain links TRBV6-4 to TRBJ2-3, with 7 bases matching TRBD2. Germline CDR1 and CDR2: MRHNA and SNTAGT. This CDR3 region has 14 residues. V dropped 4 bases and J dropped 2; count of bases not matched to a gene: 3.

This chain links TRBV27 with TRBJ1-5, with a weak D call TRBD1 (6 bases). The V end was cut by 0 bases, the J end by 5 bases, with 8 bases between. Germline CDR1 and CDR2: MNHEY and SMNVEV (reference sequence). The CDR3 sequence is 14 residues long. CDR3 DNA sequence: TGTGCCAGCAGTTTATCCAGGGGAGATCAGCCCCAGCATTTT. Amino acids: CASSLSRGDQPQHF.

The V gene is TRBV18, the J gene TRBJ2-7, with 7 bases that match TRBD2. This CDR3 has 14 residues. The V gene end was trimmed by 3 bases and the J gene end by 2 bases; junction bases not matched to a gene: 4. Germline CDR1 KGHSH, CDR2 LQKENI. CDR3 coding DNA: TGTGCCAGCTCACCGAGCGGGACCCCCTACGAGCAGTACTTC. Protein: CASSPSGTPYEQYF.

The CDR3 nucleotides are TGCGCCAGCAGCCCGACAGGGTATGAGCAGTTCTTC. This sequence encodes CASSPTGYEQFF. V and J are TRBV4-1 and TRBJ2-1; 7 nucleotides match TRBD1. Trimming at V came to 4 bases and at J to 8 bases, leaving 2 bases not matched to a gene. The CDR3 is 12 residues long. Germline CDR1 and CDR2: MGHRA and YSYEKL.

The V gene is TRBV4-1, the J gene TRBJ1-3, with D perhaps TRBD1 (5 bases). Per germline, CDR1 MGHRA and CDR2 YSYEKL. The V and J ends lost 0 bases and 4 bases respectively, with 10 bases between them. The CDR3 is 15 amino acids. CDR3 sequence reads: CASSQDQGTGNTIYF. The CDR3 coding sequence is TGCGCCAGCAGCCAAGATCAGGGAACCGGAAACACCATATATTTT.

The genes are TRBV27 and TRBJ2-1; D call uncertain. Per the germline V gene, CDR1 is MNHEY and CDR2 is SMNVEV (reference sequence). The CDR3 has 16 residues. The ends were cut back, 4 bases at V and 6 bases at J, with 19 bases in the middle. CDR3 DNA sequence: TGTGCCAGCAGTTCATTCTTGAGTGTTTTCGCCAATGAGCAGTTCTTC. It encodes CASSSFLSVFANEQFF.

The J gene is TRBJ2-7, the V gene TRBV7-8, with 8 bases identical to TRBD1. The junction had 3 bases not matched to a gene; V was cut back by 4 bases and J by 1 base. CDR1 and CDR2 from the germline V gene are SGHVS and FQNEAQ. The CDR3 length is 14 residues. DNA of the CDR3: TGTGCCAGCAGCTGGGGGACAGGATCCTACGAGCAGTACTTC. Amino acids: CASSWGTGSYEQYF.

The chain employs TRBV5-1 and TRBJ2-7; possibly TRBD2 for D (5 bases). Trimming shortened V by 1 base and J by 1 base, and 9 bases separated the two germline ends. CDR3 length: 14 amino acids. Germline V lookup: CDR1 SGHRS, CDR2 YFSETQ. The CDR3 reads CASSLLGGSYEQYF. CDR3 in DNA: TGCGCCAGCAGCTTGTTGGGCGGGTCCTACGAGCAGTACTTC.

With respect to this clone: Other DNA sequences of this sample code for an identical CDR3. The chain links TRBV27 to TRBJ2-1; no firm D call. The germline V gene has CDR1 MNHEY and CDR2 SMNVEV (reference sequence). The CDR3 consists of 11 residues. The V gene lost 5 bases and the J gene lost 4 bases, with 3 bases spanning the gap. DNA for the CDR3: TGTGCCAGCAGTCGGTACAATGAGCAGTTCTTC. Residues: CASSRYNEQFF.

The genes are TRBV4-1 and TRBJ1-5, with 9 bases aligning to TRBD1. Germline CDR1 reads MGHRA; CDR2 reads YSYEKL. Trimming removed 0 bases from V and 7 bases from J; junction bases left unmatched: 13. The CDR3 contains 18 residues. The CDR3 nucleotides read TGCGCCAGCAGCCAAGATCCAACTTACAGGGGGCTGGGGCAGCCCCAGCATTTT. It yields the protein CASSQDPTYRGLGQPQHF.

This clone was found a few times. The rearrangement links TRBV7-8 to TRBJ1-2, with D uncertain. There are 13 residues in the CDR3. Germline V gives CDR1 SGHVS, CDR2 FQNEAQ. Trimming shortened V by 2 bases and J by 2 bases, and 6 bases separated the two germline ends. The CDR3 protein is CASSLIPNYGYTF. The DNA for the CDR3 is TGTGCCAGCAGCTTAATCCCGAACTATGGCTACACCTTC.

The chain uses TRBV10-2 and TRBJ1-1; D gene unclear. The germline V and J ends were trimmed by 8 bases and 1 base, with 8 bases remaining between them. The V gene's germline CDR1 is WSHSY and CDR2 SAAADI. This CDR3 has 12 residues. The CDR3 nucleotides read TGCGCCAGCCTCCCGGGGAACACTGAAGCTTTCTTT. This sequence encodes CASLPGNTEAFF.

The CDR3 coding sequence is TGTGCCAGCTCACCACCAAGTAGGCCGGGAGCTTTCTTT. Protein: CASSPPSRPGAFF. The V gene is TRBV18, the J gene TRBJ1-1; D gene uncertain. The CDR3 has 13 amino acids. V was clipped by 0 bases and J by 10 bases, with 12 bases between them. Germline values: CDR1 KGHSH, CDR2 LQKENI.

The chain uses TRBV4-1 and TRBJ1-5, with unresolved D. CDR3 length equals 18 residues. Germline loops: CDR1 MGHRA, CDR2 YSYEKL. V lost 6 bases to trimming and J lost 2 bases, with 23 bases between them. The CDR3 coding sequence is TGCGCCAGCAGTCTTGAGGCAATCCACCAACCGGGCAATCAGCCCCAGCATTTT. This encodes CASSLEAIHQPGNQPQHF.

This clone was seen a single time. The gene calls are TRBV9 and TRBJ1-2, with D hard to call. The germline V gene has CDR1 SGDLS and CDR2 YYNGEE. V gave up 0 bases and J gave up 4 bases, with 13 bases separating them. The CDR3 is 15 amino acids. As DNA, the CDR3 is TGTGCCAGCAGCGTAGACAGATCTACTAGCTATGGCTACACCTTC. It yields the protein CASSVDRSTSYGYTF.

This chain links TRBV19 with TRBJ1-1; the D gene is possibly TRBD1 (6 bases). The germline CDR1 and CDR2 sequences are LNHDA and SQIVND (reference sequence). This CDR3 has 14 residues. V was trimmed by 5 bases and J by 1 base, leaving 11 bases between them. CDR3 bases: TGTGCCAGTAGTGTGGGGGCGACGAACACTGAAGCTTTCTTT. The encoded protein is CASSVGATNTEAFF.